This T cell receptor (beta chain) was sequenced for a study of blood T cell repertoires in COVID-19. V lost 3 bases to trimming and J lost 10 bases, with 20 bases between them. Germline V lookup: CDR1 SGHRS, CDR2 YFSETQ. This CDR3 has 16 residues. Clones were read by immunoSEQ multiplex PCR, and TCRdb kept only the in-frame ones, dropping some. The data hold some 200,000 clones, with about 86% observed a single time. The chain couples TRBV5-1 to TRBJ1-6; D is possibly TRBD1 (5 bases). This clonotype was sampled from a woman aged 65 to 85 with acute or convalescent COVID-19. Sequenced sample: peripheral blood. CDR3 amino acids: CASSWGRVEFGSPLHF. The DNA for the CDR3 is TGCGCCAGCAGCTGGGGCAGGGTCGAATTCGGATCACCCCTCCACTTT.